This T cell receptor (beta chain) appears in the sequencing data of a study of T cell changes during pregnancy in multiple sclerosis. Generated by immunoSEQ multiplex PCR, the TCRdb table keeps only in-frame clones and is missing some. The sample holds about 73,000 clones; approximately 92% are singletons and the top ten take roughly 3%. This CDR3 has 14 residues. V was clipped by 3 bases and J by 1 base, with 7 bases between them. In germline, CDR1 is MNHEY, CDR2 SMNVEV (reference sequence). Sequences were derived from peripheral blood, sampled in the third trimester of pregnancy. The chain carries TRBV27 and TRBJ1-5; D possibly corresponds to TRBD1 (5 bases). This TCR was recovered from a female donor in good health, enrolled as a control in a pregnancy study. The CDR3 protein is CASSFRVSNQPQHF. The DNA of the CDR3 is TGTGCCAGCAGTTTCAGGGTAAGCAATCAGCCCCAGCATTTT.